The 11 T cell receptor beta chains below come from one sample, sequenced in a study of control samples from healthy donors and cancer patients. This table comes from immunoSEQ multiplex PCR, and its TCRdb copy is limited to in-frame clones, with some not included. The sample lists some 150,000 clones; 96% were seen once. The material sequenced was blood. These receptors all stem from a woman in her twenties or thirties in good health.

This sequence joins TRBV5-1 and TRBJ1-1, with 7 positions matching TRBD1. The V segment lost 2 bases and the J segment 6 bases; nucleotides outside the gene matches: 7. This CDR3 region has 14 residues. Germline V gives CDR1 SGHRS, CDR2 YFSETQ. The CDR3 protein is CASSLSQGIAEAFF. CDR3 coding DNA: TGCGCCAGCAGCTTATCACAGGGGATCGCTGAAGCTTTCTTT.

The V and J genes are TRBV5-5 and TRBJ1-2, with D possibly being TRBD1 (6 bases). Trimming shortened V by 0 bases and J by 3 bases, and 9 bases separated the two germline ends. Germline CDR1 is SGHKS and CDR2 is YYEKEE (reference sequence). This CDR3 contains 14 residues. The CDR3 here is CASSLAQGDYGYTF. The CDR3 DNA reads as TGTGCCAGCAGCTTGGCACAGGGAGACTATGGCTACACCTTC. Full variable domain (outside the CDR3, taken from reference TRBV5-5 and TRBJ1-2): DAGVTQSPTHLIKTRGQQVTLRCSPISGHKSVSWYQQVLGQGPQFIFQYYEKEERGRGNFPDRFSARQFPNYSSELNVNALLLGDSALYLCASSLAQGDYGYTFGSGTRLTVV.

The chain has TRBV2 and TRBJ2-7, with D perhaps TRBD1 (6 bases). Germline-derived CDR1 and CDR2 are SNHLY and FYNNEI. V lost 4 bases and J lost 3, with 13 bases in between. The CDR3 totals 14 residues. CDR3 sequence: CASSAGQPVYEQYF. In nucleotides, the CDR3 is TGTGCCAGCAGTGCAGGACAGCCCGTCTACGAGCAGTACTTC.

The V and J genes are TRBV2 and TRBJ1-2, with D unclear. Germline-derived CDR1 and CDR2 are SNHLY and FYNNEI. Trimming took 6 bases from V and 0 from J, leaving 11 bases between them. The CDR3 totals 14 residues. The CDR3 nucleotides are TGTGCCAGCAGGTACCCCGGGGCTAACTATGGCTACACCTTC. Its translation is CASRYPGANYGYTF.

The chain is built from TRBV11-1 and TRBJ2-6; no clear D gene. The germline CDR1 and CDR2 sequences are SGHAT and FQDESV (reference sequence). This CDR3 comprises 10 residues. The CDR3: CARLANVLTF. CDR3 nucleotides: TGTGCAAGACTGGCCAACGTCCTGACTTTC. Full variable domain (rest looked up from reference TRBV11-1 and TRBJ2-6): EAEVAQSPRYKITEKSQAVAFWCDPISGHATLYWYRQILGQGPELLVQFQDESVVDDSQLPKDRFSAERLKGVDSTLKIQPAELGDSAMYLCARLANVLTFGAGSRLTVL.

This chain links TRBV9 with TRBJ1-4; D gene ambiguous. Between the trimmed V and J ends, which lost 3 bases and 8 bases, there was a span of 14 bases. The CDR3 has 14 residues. Germline V gives CDR1 SGDLS, CDR2 YYNGEE. CDR3 residues: CASSALEEREKLFF. The CDR3 bases are TGTGCCAGCAGCGCCCTCGAAGAAAGGGAAAAACTGTTTTTT.

V gene TRBV7-8 combines with J gene TRBJ2-1; possibly TRBD1 for D (5 bases). The germline V gene has CDR1 SGHVS and CDR2 FQNEAQ. The CDR3 loop spans 14 amino acids. With 5 bases removed from V and 6 bases from J, the gap between germline ends came to 14 bases. CDR3 sequence: CASSHDPRANEQFF. In DNA, the CDR3 is TGTGCCAGCAGCCACGACCCCAGGGCCAATGAGCAGTTCTTC.

This chain uses TRBV14 with TRBJ2-7; no reliable D call. The CDR3 consists of 15 residues. Trimming left V 8 bases short and J 5 bases short, with 22 bases between. Germline loops: CDR1 SGHDN, CDR2 FVKESK. CDR3 nucleotides: TGTGCCAGCGCCCCTATGGGGTTCAGGAGCGACGAGCAGTACTTC. It codes for CASAPMGFRSDEQYF. The full variable domain, its missing parts supplied by reference TRBV14 and TRBJ2-7, is EAGVTQFPSHSVIEKGQTVTLRCDPISGHDNLYWYRRVMGKEIKFLLHFVKESKQDESGMPNNRFLAERTGGTYSTLKVQPAELEDSGVYFCASAPMGFRSDEQYFGPGTRLTVT.

CDR3 nucleotides: TGTGCCAGCTCACCAGGGTACGAGCAGTACTTC. Amino acid sequence: CASSPGYEQYF. This chain connects TRBV18 to TRBJ2-7; D is uncertain. This CDR3 has 11 amino acids. V gave up 2 bases and J gave up 4 bases, with 3 bases separating them. Germline V gene data show CDR1 as KGHSH and CDR2 as LQKENI.

This clone was counted a single time. The genes are TRBV30 and TRBJ1-1, with TRBD1 identical over 7 bases. J was trimmed by 5 bases and V by 8 bases; bases with no gene match: 11. CDR3 size: 13 residues. The germline gives CDR1 GTSNPN, CDR2 SVGIG (reference sequence). The CDR3 loop is CAGTRQGWTEAFF. The DNA for the CDR3 is TGTGCCGGAACTAGACAGGGATGGACTGAAGCTTTCTTT.

The table lists this clone with a count of one. CDR3 DNA: TGTGCCATCAGGGGGACAGGGAACAATCAGCCCCAGCATTTT. Its translation: CAIRGTGNNQPQHF. The chain has TRBV10-3 and TRBJ1-5; 9 nucleotides match TRBD1. The CDR3 contains 14 residues. V gave up 6 bases and J gave up 3 bases; unmatched junction bases: 3. Germline CDR1 ENHRY, CDR2 SYGVKD.